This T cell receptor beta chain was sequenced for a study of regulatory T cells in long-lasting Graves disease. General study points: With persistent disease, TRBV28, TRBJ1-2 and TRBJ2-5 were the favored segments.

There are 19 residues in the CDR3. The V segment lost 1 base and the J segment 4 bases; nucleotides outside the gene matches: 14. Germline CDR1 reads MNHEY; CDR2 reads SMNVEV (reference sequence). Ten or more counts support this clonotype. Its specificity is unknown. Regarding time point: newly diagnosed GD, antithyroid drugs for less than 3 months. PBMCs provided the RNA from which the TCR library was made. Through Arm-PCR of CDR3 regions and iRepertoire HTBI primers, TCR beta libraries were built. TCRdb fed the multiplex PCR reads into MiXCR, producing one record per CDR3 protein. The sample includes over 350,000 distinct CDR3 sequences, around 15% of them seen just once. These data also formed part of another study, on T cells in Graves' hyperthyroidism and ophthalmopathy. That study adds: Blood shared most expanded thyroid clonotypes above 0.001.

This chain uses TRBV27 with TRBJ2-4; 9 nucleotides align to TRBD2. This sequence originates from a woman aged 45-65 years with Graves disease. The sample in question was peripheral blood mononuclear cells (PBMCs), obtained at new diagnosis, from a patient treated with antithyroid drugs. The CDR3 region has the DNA TGTGCCAGCAGTTTATTCGGGTATTTGGCGGGAGGGCCAAAAAACATTCAGTACTTC. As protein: CASSLFGYLAGGPKNIQYF.